This TCR beta chain was found in a study of T-cell reconstitution after alpha-beta-depleted transplantation in children. Construction of the TCRbeta library involved unique molecular identifiers. TCRdb reprocessed the PCR reads with MiXCR, giving one entry per CDR3 protein. The sample has roughly 500,000 distinct CDR3 sequences, around an eighth seen once. This CDR3 is built from 18 residues. The junction had 11 bases not matched to a gene; V was cut back by 2 bases and J by 2 bases. The sequenced sample was PBMCs from the stem cell graft donor, obtained from the stem cell graft. The sequence came from a human donor who donated a stem cell graft to a child with combined immunodeficiency. This chain links TRBV12-3 or TRBV12-4 with TRBJ2-3; TRBD2 matches 9 bases. In DNA form, the CDR3 reads TGTGCCAGCAGTTTACGTTTTGGCGGGGGGGCCTACACAGATACGCAGTATTTT. It codes for CASSLRFGGGAYTDTQYF.